This entry lists 21 T cell receptor beta chains sequenced from one sample in a study of blood T cell repertoires in COVID-19. The table came from immunoSEQ multiplex PCR; TCRdb's copy has only in-frame clones and leaves some out. The sample holds under 75,000 clones; 80% are singletons and the top ten take 18%. Sequencing was done on a sample of peripheral blood. Receptors were obtained from a man aged 70 or older who had recovered from COVID-19.

J is TRBJ2-3 and V is TRBV5-1, with D unclear. There are 14 residues in the CDR3. Trimming took 0 bases from V and 0 from J, leaving 5 bases between them. Germline V gene sequence: CDR1 SGHRS, CDR2 YFSETQ. CDR3 sequence (DNA): TGCGCCAGCAGCTTGGTCGGGAGCACAGATACGCAGTATTTT. It specifies CASSLVGSTDTQYF.

The chain joins TRBV5-1 to TRBJ2-3, with a tentative D call TRBD2 (6 bases). V lost 4 bases to trimming and J lost 1 base, with 25 bases between them. The germline CDR1 and CDR2 sequences are SGHRS and YFSETQ. The CDR3 runs to 19 residues. The CDR3 here is CASSPARWIGRKGTDTQYF. In DNA form, the CDR3 reads TGCGCCAGCAGCCCTGCGAGGTGGATTGGGAGGAAAGGCACAGATACGCAGTATTTT.

This chain joins TRBV28 and TRBJ1-5; the D gene is possibly TRBD1 (5 bases). Looked up from germline, CDR1 is MDHEN and CDR2 is SYDVKM. The CDR3 has 14 residues. Trimming removed 7 bases from V and 3 bases from J, with 13 bases in between. CDR3 amino acids: CASTTGGVNQPQHF. The CDR3 DNA is TGTGCCAGCACCACCGGGGGGGTCAATCAGCCCCAGCATTTT.

This chain uses TRBV7-2 with TRBJ1-6, with D tentatively TRBD1 (5 bases). The CDR3 is 13 amino acids. Looked up from germline, CDR1 is SGHTA and CDR2 is FQGNSA. V gave up 4 bases and J gave up 7 bases, with 8 bases separating them. CDR3 nucleotide sequence: TGTGCCAGCAGCTCACAGGCGAATTCACCCCTCCACTTT. This encodes CASSSQANSPLHF.

The chain employs TRBV7-8 and TRBJ2-1; 15 bases map to TRBD2. The ends lost 3 bases at V and 13 bases at J; junction bases unmatched: 13. The CDR3 sequence is 17 residues long. Germline-derived CDR1 and CDR2 are SGHVS and FQNEAQ. The CDR3: CASSLIQGLAGGSSQFF. The CDR3 nucleotides are TGTGCCAGCAGCTTGATTCAAGGACTAGCGGGAGGGTCCTCTCAGTTCTTC.

CDR3 bases: TGTGCCAGCAGCCGGATAGCGGGAGGGCCCTACGAGCAGTACTTC. Translated, it gives CASSRIAGGPYEQYF. The rearrangement joins TRBV5-6 to TRBJ2-7; the match to TRBD2 covers 11 bases. The junction had 5 bases not matched to a gene; V was cut back by 4 bases and J by 2 bases. The CDR3 has 15 amino acids. Looked up from germline, CDR1 is SGHDT and CDR2 is YYEEEE.

This clone turned up a few times. V usage is TRBV7-2 and J usage is TRBJ2-4, with 9 bases aligning to TRBD2. This CDR3 is 17 amino acids long. The junction had 10 bases not matched to a gene; V was cut back by 2 bases and J by 5 bases. Per germline, CDR1 SGHTA and CDR2 FQGNSA. The chain's CDR3 is CASSLSTASGAQNIQYF. Here the CDR3 DNA reads TGTGCCAGCAGCTTAAGCACCGCTAGCGGGGCGCAAAACATTCAGTACTTC.

This rearrangement joins TRBV11-2 to TRBJ2-7, with D perhaps TRBD2 (6 bases). The CDR3 is made up of 15 amino acids. V lost 1 base, J lost 2 bases, and 12 bases lay in between. From germline, CDR1 is SGHAT and CDR2 FQNNGV. The DNA of the CDR3 is TGTGCCAGCAGCTTAGTACCTAGCGTGGCCTACGAGCAGTACTTC. This codes for CASSLVPSVAYEQYF.

The rearrangement joins TRBV28 to TRBJ2-5, with 9 bases aligning to TRBD2. This CDR3 is built from 16 residues. The germline CDR1 and CDR2 sequences are MDHEN and SYDVKM. Germline trimming cut 6 bases from V and 6 bases from J; bases unmatched to any gene: 14. DNA for the CDR3: TGTGCCAGCAGCCTCTACGGGGCGGGGGGGTCGCAGACCCAGTACTTC. Translation: CASSLYGAGGSQTQYF.

V gene TRBV12-3 or TRBV12-4 combines with J gene TRBJ1-2; D is perhaps TRBD1 (6 bases). V was clipped by 2 bases and J by 3 bases, with 7 bases between them. The CDR3 loop spans 13 amino acids. The CDR3 sequence is CASSLQGHYGYTF. The CDR3 coding sequence is TGTGCCAGCAGTTTACAGGGGCACTATGGCTACACCTTC.

This chain links TRBV7-2 with TRBJ1-1; a possible D gene is TRBD1 (5 bases). The CDR3 spans 14 residues. Germline V gene sequence: CDR1 SGHTA, CDR2 FQGNSA. Trimming took 5 bases from V and 3 from J, leaving 13 bases between them. CDR3 bases: TGTGCCAGCAGCCTCAAGGGGTCAGACACTGAAGCTTTCTTT. Amino acid sequence: CASSLKGSDTEAFF.

V is TRBV12-3 or TRBV12-4 and J is TRBJ1-2; 7 nucleotides agree with TRBD1. With V trimmed by 7 bases and J by 7 bases, 6 bases remained unmatched. The CDR3 runs to 12 residues. CDR3: CASTRDRAGYTF. The CDR3 DNA reads TGTGCCAGCACCCGAGACAGGGCTGGCTACACCTTC.

This chain links TRBV24-1 with TRBJ2-3; 9 bases are shared with TRBD1. In germline, CDR1 is KGHDR, CDR2 SFDVKD. The CDR3 is 16 amino acids. Losses at the gene ends were 2 bases for V and 3 bases for J; bases not matched to a gene: 5. The DNA of the CDR3 is TGTGCCACCAGTGATTCCGGACAGGGGTGGACAGATACGCAGTATTTT. Its protein product is CATSDSGQGWTDTQYF.

This sequence joins TRBV7-9 and TRBJ2-5, with D perhaps TRBD1 (5 bases). CDR3 length: 16 residues. The V gene lost 1 base and the J gene lost 5 bases, with 17 bases spanning the gap. Germline V gene data show CDR1 as SEHNR and CDR2 as FQNEAQ (reference sequence). The CDR3 DNA follows: TGTGCCAGCAGCTTAGATGAATGGGGCGCGAGGGAGACCCAGTACTTC. Translated: CASSLDEWGARETQYF.

The J gene is TRBJ2-4, the V gene TRBV7-8; TRBD1 is a possible D gene (6 bases). Trimming left V 2 bases short and J 8 bases short, with 19 bases between. CDR3 length: 16 residues. The germline gives CDR1 SGHVS, CDR2 FQNEAQ. CDR3 sequence (DNA): TGTGCCAGCAGCTTACCAAGTCGTAGGCCAGGGGACATTCAGTACTTC. This encodes CASSLPSRRPGDIQYF.

The genes are TRBV5-1 and TRBJ1-3; the D gene is possibly TRBD1 (5 bases). This CDR3 has 15 residues. Germline V gene sequence: CDR1 SGHRS, CDR2 YFSETQ. V was clipped by 4 bases and J by 0 bases, with 11 bases between them. This chain's CDR3 is CASSERGPSGNTIYF. The DNA for the CDR3 is TGCGCCAGCAGCGAAAGGGGCCCCTCTGGAAACACCATATATTTT.

The gene calls are TRBV7-2 and TRBJ2-7; D uncertain. Trimming removed 9 bases at V and 4 bases at J, with 16 bases between. The V gene's germline CDR1 is SGHTA and CDR2 FQGNSA. CDR3 length: 13 residues. CDR3: CASQAYPNYEQYF. As DNA, the CDR3 is TGTGCCAGTCAGGCCTATCCGAATTACGAGCAGTACTTC.

V usage is TRBV21-1 and J usage is TRBJ1-5; TRBD1, the D gene given by the table, was not confirmed from the DNA. TRBV21-1 corresponds to a pseudogene. The CDR3 runs to 22 residues. CDR3 residues: CASSKVSRGGRGPSFSNQPQHF. The CDR3 DNA reads as TGTGCCAGCAGCAAAGTGTCAAGGGGGGGCAGGGGGCCTTCGTTTAGCAATCAGCCCCAGCATTTT.

The chain combines TRBV3-1 (or the pseudogene TRBV3-2) with TRBJ2-1, with 12 bases aligning to TRBD1. After removal of 3 bases from V and 6 bases from J, the junction contained 3 bases not matched to a gene. The CDR3 contains 15 residues. In germline, CDR1 is LGHDT, CDR2 YNNKEL (reference sequence). The CDR3 is CASSQGTGGFNEQFF. CDR3 DNA: TGTGCCAGCAGCCAGGGGACAGGGGGCTTCAATGAGCAGTTCTTC.

The chain is built from TRBV19 and TRBJ1-6, with TRBD1 identical over 7 bases. The CDR3 spans 19 residues. V lost 1 base and J lost 7; bases outside the gene matches: 16. Germline CDR1 is LNHDA and CDR2 is SQIVND (reference sequence). The DNA of the CDR3 is TGTGCCAGTAGTATAGCTTCGGGACAGAGCGTCGCATTAAATTCACCCCTCCACTTT. This sequence encodes CASSIASGQSVALNSPLHF.

The chain is built from TRBV21-1 and TRBJ2-1; TRBD1, the table's D call, was not compared with the DNA. TRBV21-1 is a documented pseudogene. This CDR3 is 16 amino acids long. CDR3 in DNA: TGTGCCAGCAGCAATTTGAGGACATTCGTCTACAATGAGCAGTTCTTC. Amino acid sequence: CASSNLRTFVYNEQFF.